One and the same sample provided the 19 T cell receptor beta chains below, sequenced in a study of blood T cell repertoires in COVID-19. Repertoires were generated with immunoSEQ multiplex PCR, while TCRdb's copy carries only in-frame clones and drops some. The sample records about 170,000 clones, roughly 90% being singletons. The sequencing sample was made of peripheral blood. Receptors were obtained from a man aged 45 to 65 with acute or convalescent COVID-19.

This clone was seen a single time. The CDR3 region is CASSSPQGALTDTQYF. CDR3 sequence (DNA): TGTGCCAGCAGCTCGCCACAGGGGGCCCTCACAGATACGCAGTATTTT. The chain carries TRBV13 and TRBJ2-3; 9 bases match TRBD1. V shed 4 bases, J shed 2 bases, and the junction held 7 bases outside the gene matches. This CDR3 contains 16 residues. CDR1 PRHDT and CDR2 FYEKMQ come from the germline V gene (reference sequence).

V usage is TRBV7-9 and J usage is TRBJ1-1, with D unresolved. CDR1 and CDR2 (germline): SEHNR, FQNEAQ (reference sequence). This CDR3 spans 13 amino acids. V lost 2 bases and J lost 3, with 7 bases in between. CDR3: CASSLIRDTEAFF. CDR3 DNA: TGTGCCAGCAGCTTAATACGGGACACTGAAGCTTTCTTT.

This clone was recorded once. This rearrangement joins TRBV2 to TRBJ2-7; 7 bases map to TRBD1. Germline CDR1 reads SNHLY; CDR2 reads FYNNEI. Germline trimming cut 5 bases from V and 0 bases from J; bases unmatched to any gene: 7. CDR3 length: 15 amino acids. CDR3 sequence: CASSTQGVRSYEQYF. The CDR3 DNA follows: TGTGCCAGCAGTACGCAGGGGGTTCGCTCCTACGAGCAGTACTTC. Supplemented by reference TRBV2 and TRBJ2-7, the full variable domain reads EPEVTQTPSHQVTQMGQEVILRCVPISNHLYFYWYRQILGQKVEFLVSFYNNEISEKSEIFDDQFSVERPDGSNFTLKIRSTKLEDSAMYFCASSTQGVRSYEQYFGPGTRLTVT.

The chain has TRBV3-1 (or the pseudogene TRBV3-2) and TRBJ2-2; 10 bases fit TRBD1. After removal of 6 bases from V and 3 bases from J, the junction contained 7 bases not matched to a gene. The CDR3 loop spans 16 amino acids. Germline V lookup: CDR1 LGHDT, CDR2 YNNKEL (reference sequence). The CDR3 nucleotides are TGTGCCAGCAGAGACAGGGGGCTTCTGGACACCGGGGAGCTGTTTTTT. Its protein is CASRDRGLLDTGELFF.

In this sample, this clone turned up a few times. V usage is TRBV28 and J usage is TRBJ1-6; TRBD1 might be the D (6 bases). This CDR3 contains 13 residues. V was clipped by 6 bases and J by 8 bases, with 11 bases between them. Looked up from germline, CDR1 is MDHEN and CDR2 is SYDVKM. Here the CDR3 DNA reads TGTGCCAGCAGGCCGGACAGATATTCACCCCTCCACTTT. Translation gives CASRPDRYSPLHF.

The CDR3 reads CASSQEVSWVATETQYF. The CDR3 bases are TGTGCCAGCAGCCAAGAAGTGAGCTGGGTAGCCACAGAGACCCAGTACTTC. J is TRBJ2-5 and V is TRBV3-1 (or the pseudogene TRBV3-2); D remains unclear. The V gene's germline CDR1 is LGHDT and CDR2 YNNKEL (reference sequence). The CDR3 runs 17 residues. V dropped 0 bases and J dropped 4 bases, with 18 bases sitting between them.

The chain joins TRBV6-2 or TRBV6-3 to TRBJ2-6; TRBD1 agrees at 9 bases. The junction had 8 bases not matched to a gene; V was cut back by 4 bases and J by 4 bases. The CDR3 is made up of 17 amino acids. Germline lookup yields CDR1 MNHEY and CDR2 SVGEGT. This CDR3 is CASSSGQGRKGANVLTF. The CDR3 DNA is TGTGCCAGCAGTTCGGGACAGGGACGTAAGGGGGCCAACGTCCTGACTTTC.

The CDR3 DNA sequence: TGTGCCAGTAGTATGGGGGACAGGGGGGCTCAGCCCCAGCATTTT. Amino acid sequence: CASSMGDRGAQPQHF. V usage is TRBV19 and J usage is TRBJ1-5; 11 nucleotides agree with TRBD1. V shed 3 bases, J shed 6 bases, and the junction held 4 bases outside the gene matches. The germline V gene encodes CDR1 LNHDA and CDR2 SQIVND (reference sequence). The CDR3 totals 15 residues.

This clone turned up a few times. This chain links TRBV28 with TRBJ1-3; 8 bases match TRBD1. CDR1 MDHEN and CDR2 SYDVKM come from the germline V gene. The CDR3 covers 16 residues. V shed 3 bases, J shed 5 bases, and the junction held 9 bases outside the gene matches. The CDR3 loop is CASSFTRTGGRNTIYF. CDR3 nucleotide sequence: TGTGCCAGCAGTTTCACGAGAACAGGGGGGCGAAACACCATATATTTT. Drawing the rest from reference TRBV28 and TRBJ1-3, the complete variable domain is DVKVTQSSRYLVKRTGEKVFLECVQDMDHENMFWYRQDPGLGLRLIYFSYDVKMKEKGDIPEGYSVSREKKERFSLILESASTNQTSMYLCASSFTRTGGRNTIYFGEGSWLTVV.

The gene calls are TRBV6-5 and TRBJ1-5; TRBD1 agrees at 8 bases. CDR1 is MNHEY and CDR2 is SVGAGI in the germline V gene. The CDR3 sequence is 15 residues long. With 5 bases clipped from V and 3 bases from J, the junction kept 6 bases outside the gene matches. The CDR3 reads CASSTQGAPNQPQHF. The CDR3, as DNA: TGTGCCAGCAGTACGCAGGGGGCCCCCAATCAGCCCCAGCATTTT.

The chain recombines TRBV24-1 with TRBJ2-2; 9 bases fit TRBD1. CDR3 size: 14 residues. After removal of 10 bases from V and 5 bases from J, the junction contained 7 bases not matched to a gene. Germline CDR1 KGHDR, CDR2 SFDVKD. The CDR3 bases are TGTGCCACTCAGGACAGGGGTAGGACCGGGGAGCTGTTTTTT. Translating gives CATQDRGRTGELFF.

The rearrangement joins TRBV29-1 to TRBJ1-1; 8 bases are a match to TRBD1. The V segment lost 5 bases and the J segment 4 bases; nucleotides outside the gene matches: 6. This CDR3 region has 13 residues. Germline CDR1 SQVTM, CDR2 ANQGSEA. Written as DNA, the CDR3 is TGCAGCGTTCTGACAGGGGAAGGCACTGAAGCTTTCTTT. Its protein product is CSVLTGEGTEAFF.

The V gene is TRBV5-1, the J gene TRBJ1-1; weak D call: TRBD1 (5 bases). Germline V gene lookup returns CDR1 SGHRS and CDR2 YFSETQ. V lost 0 bases to trimming and J lost 7 bases, with 7 bases between them. CDR3 size: 12 residues. CDR3 amino acids: CASSLARDEAFF. The CDR3 coding sequence is TGCGCCAGCAGCTTGGCCAGGGATGAAGCTTTCTTT.

V and J are TRBV9 and TRBJ2-2; TRBD1 matches 10 bases. The CDR3 length is 15 residues. The junction had 2 bases not matched to a gene; V was cut back by 2 bases and J by 4 bases. The germline V gene encodes CDR1 SGDLS and CDR2 YYNGEE. The chain's CDR3 is CASSVRDRGTGELFF. CDR3 sequence (DNA): TGTGCCAGCAGCGTCCGGGACAGGGGCACCGGGGAGCTGTTTTTT.

The CDR3: CASGLDHTGTGARDTQYF. The CDR3 DNA is TGTGCTAGTGGTTTGGACCACACCGGGACAGGGGCCCGAGATACGCAGTATTTT. The rearrangement links TRBV12-5 to TRBJ2-3; 10 nucleotides match TRBD1. V was clipped by 1 base and J by 5 bases; unmatched bases: 12. This CDR3 has 18 amino acids. CDR1 and CDR2 from the germline V gene are LGHNT and FRNRAP.

A single count supports this clone. The rearrangement uses TRBV7-2 and TRBJ2-1; possible D gene TRBD1, 5 bases. V was cut by 5 bases and J by 10 bases, with 18 bases left in between. CDR3 length equals 14 residues. Germline V lookup: CDR1 SGHTA, CDR2 FQGNSA. This chain's CDR3 is CASSLSTGDFEQFF. CDR3 DNA sequence: TGTGCCAGCAGCCTCTCTACAGGAGATTTCGAGCAGTTCTTC.

J is TRBJ2-1 and V is TRBV6-1, with a weak D call TRBD2 (5 bases). V lost 2 bases to trimming and J lost 6 bases, with 17 bases between them. Germline-derived CDR1 and CDR2 are MNHNS and SASEGT. The CDR3 consists of 16 residues. CDR3 bases: TGTGCCAGCAGTGAATTTCCCTTGTGGGAGTCCAATGAGCAGTTCTTC. Translated: CASSEFPLWESNEQFF.

The sample holds one count of this clone. V is TRBV28 and J is TRBJ2-7; 7 bases line up with TRBD1. V lost 4 bases and J lost 0; bases outside the gene matches: 6. In germline, CDR1 is MDHEN, CDR2 SYDVKM. The CDR3 loop spans 15 amino acids. CDR3 nucleotide sequence: TGTGCCAGCAGTTCCGGACAGGCCTACTCCTACGAGCAGTACTTC. This translates into CASSSGQAYSYEQYF.

The V and J genes are TRBV15 and TRBJ1-6; 8 positions agree with TRBD1. The CDR3 extends over 14 amino acids. Trimming cost V 4 bases and J 9 bases; bases outside gene matches: 5. Germline V lookup: CDR1 LNHNV, CDR2 YYDKDF (reference sequence). The chain's CDR3 is CATSTGTGGSPLHF. In nucleotides, the CDR3 is TGTGCCACCAGCACCGGGACAGGAGGTTCACCCCTCCACTTT.